This TCR beta chain was retrieved from a study of CD8+CD57+ T cells in acquired aplastic anemia. As for the study in general: Sorted cells (CD4+ and CD8+) yielded DNA amounts that averaged approximately 3.1 ug.

The CDR3 is 17 residues long. Germline CDR1 and CDR2: LNHNV and YYDKDF (reference sequence). V trimming: 3 bases; J trimming: 1 base; junction bases outside the gene matches: 6. Genomic DNA templated the TCR beta VDJ and CDR3 profiling. TCRdb passed the reads through MiXCR, listing each CDR3 protein once. The repertoire includes some 120,000 distinct CDR3 sequences, about 46% of them detected once, and around 2.3% sits in the top ten. This clonotype was picked up one time. Sequenced input: sorted CD4+, CD8+, or CD8+CD57+ T cells (not recorded which) from PBMCs. The rearrangement uses TRBV15 and TRBJ1-6, with TRBD1 matching over 7 bases. The TCR sequence derives from a human donor in good health, serving as a control. The CDR3 reads CATSSSRTGSYNSPLHF. CDR3 DNA: TGTGCCACCAGCAGCTCCCGGACAGGTTCCTATAATTCACCCCTCCACTTT.